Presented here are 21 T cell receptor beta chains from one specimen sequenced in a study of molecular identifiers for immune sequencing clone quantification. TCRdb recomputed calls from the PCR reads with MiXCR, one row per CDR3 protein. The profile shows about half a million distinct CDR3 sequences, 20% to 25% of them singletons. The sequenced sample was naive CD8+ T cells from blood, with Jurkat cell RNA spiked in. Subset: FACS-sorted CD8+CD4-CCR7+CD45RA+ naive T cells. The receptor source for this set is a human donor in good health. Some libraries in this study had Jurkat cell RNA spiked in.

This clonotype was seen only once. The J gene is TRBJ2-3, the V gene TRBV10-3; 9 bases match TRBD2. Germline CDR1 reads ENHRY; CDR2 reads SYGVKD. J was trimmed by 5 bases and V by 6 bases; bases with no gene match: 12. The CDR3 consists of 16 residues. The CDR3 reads CAISDPGTSSGDTQYF. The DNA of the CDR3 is TGTGCCATCAGCGACCCCGGGACTAGCTCCGGAGATACGCAGTATTTT.

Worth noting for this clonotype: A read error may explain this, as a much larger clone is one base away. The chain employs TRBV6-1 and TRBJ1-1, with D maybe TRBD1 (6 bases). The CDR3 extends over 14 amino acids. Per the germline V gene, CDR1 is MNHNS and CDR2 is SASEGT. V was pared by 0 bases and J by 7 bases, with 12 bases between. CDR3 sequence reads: CASSEAGAGDEAFF. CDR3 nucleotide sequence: TGTGCCAGCAGTGAAGCGGGGGCAGGTGATGAAGCTTTCTTT.

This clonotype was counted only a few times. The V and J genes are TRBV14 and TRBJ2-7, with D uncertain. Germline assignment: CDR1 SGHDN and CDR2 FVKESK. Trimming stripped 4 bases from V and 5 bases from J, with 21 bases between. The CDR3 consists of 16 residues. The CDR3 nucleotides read TGTGCCAGCAGCCTCCTACCTGGGCTGGGTACCGACGAGCAGTACTTC. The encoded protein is CASSLLPGLGTDEQYF.

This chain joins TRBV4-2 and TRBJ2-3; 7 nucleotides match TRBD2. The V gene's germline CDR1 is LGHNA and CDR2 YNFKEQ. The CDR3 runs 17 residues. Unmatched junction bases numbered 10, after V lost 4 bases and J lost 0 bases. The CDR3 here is CASSPWDYRVSTDTQYF. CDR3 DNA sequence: TGTGCCAGCAGCCCGTGGGACTACCGCGTTAGCACAGATACGCAGTATTTT.

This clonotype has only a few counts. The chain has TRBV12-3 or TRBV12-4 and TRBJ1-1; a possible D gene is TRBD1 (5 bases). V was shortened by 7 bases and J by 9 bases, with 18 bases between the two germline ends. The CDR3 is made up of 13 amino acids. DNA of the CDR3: TGTGCCAGCACCGGCGGGGGAGAGGCCCAAGCTTTCTTT. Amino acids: CASTGGGEAQAFF.

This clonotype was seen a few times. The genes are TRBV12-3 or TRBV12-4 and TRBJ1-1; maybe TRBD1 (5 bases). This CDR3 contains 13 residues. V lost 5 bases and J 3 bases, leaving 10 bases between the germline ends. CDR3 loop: CASSARVYTEAFF. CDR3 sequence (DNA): TGTGCCAGCAGTGCCAGGGTTTACACTGAAGCTTTCTTT.

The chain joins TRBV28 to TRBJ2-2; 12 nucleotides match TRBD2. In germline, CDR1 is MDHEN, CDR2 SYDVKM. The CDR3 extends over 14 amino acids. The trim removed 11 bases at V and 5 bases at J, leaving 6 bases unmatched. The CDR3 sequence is CAGLAGGRTGELFF. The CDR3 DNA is TGTGCCGGCCTAGCGGGAGGGAGAACCGGGGAGCTGTTTTTT.

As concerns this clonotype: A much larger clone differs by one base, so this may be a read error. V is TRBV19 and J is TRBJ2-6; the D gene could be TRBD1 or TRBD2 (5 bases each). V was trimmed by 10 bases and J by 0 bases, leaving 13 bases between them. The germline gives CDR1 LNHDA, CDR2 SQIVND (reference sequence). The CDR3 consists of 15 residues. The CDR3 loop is CATRGGSSGANVLTF. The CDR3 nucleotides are TGTGCCACAAGGGGTGGGAGCTCTGGGGCCAACGTCCTGACTTTC.

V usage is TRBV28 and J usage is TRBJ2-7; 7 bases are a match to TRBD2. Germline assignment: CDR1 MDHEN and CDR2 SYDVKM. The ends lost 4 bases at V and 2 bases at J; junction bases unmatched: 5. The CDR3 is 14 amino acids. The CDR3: CASSWGRVTYEQYF. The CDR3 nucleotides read TGTGCCAGCAGTTGGGGGAGGGTCACCTACGAGCAGTACTTC.

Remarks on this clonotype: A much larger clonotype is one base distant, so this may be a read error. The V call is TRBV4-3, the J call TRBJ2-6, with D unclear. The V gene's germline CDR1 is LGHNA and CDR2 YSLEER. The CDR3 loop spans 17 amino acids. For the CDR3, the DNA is TGCGCCAGCAGCCAAGATACGAGTTTGGGCCGGGCCTACGTCCTGACTTTC. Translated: CASSQDTSLGRAYVLTF.

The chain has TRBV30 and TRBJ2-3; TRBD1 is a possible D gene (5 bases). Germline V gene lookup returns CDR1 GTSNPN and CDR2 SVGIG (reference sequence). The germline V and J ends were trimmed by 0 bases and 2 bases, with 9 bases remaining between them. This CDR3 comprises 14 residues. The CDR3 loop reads CAWSVVGDTDTQYF. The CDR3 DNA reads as TGTGCCTGGAGTGTAGTAGGGGACACAGATACGCAGTATTTT.

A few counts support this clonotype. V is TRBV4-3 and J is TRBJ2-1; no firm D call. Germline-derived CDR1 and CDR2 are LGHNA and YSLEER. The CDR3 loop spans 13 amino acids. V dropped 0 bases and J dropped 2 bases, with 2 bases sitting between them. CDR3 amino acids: CASSQDTYNEQFF. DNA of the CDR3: TGCGCCAGCAGCCAAGATACCTACAATGAGCAGTTCTTC.

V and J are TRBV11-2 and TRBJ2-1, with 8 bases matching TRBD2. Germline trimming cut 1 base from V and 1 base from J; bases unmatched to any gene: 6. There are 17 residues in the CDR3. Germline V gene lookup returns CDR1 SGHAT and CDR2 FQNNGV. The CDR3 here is CASSLGAAGGSYNEQFF. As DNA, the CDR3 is TGTGCCAGCAGCTTAGGGGCCGCGGGGGGTTCCTACAATGAGCAGTTCTTC.

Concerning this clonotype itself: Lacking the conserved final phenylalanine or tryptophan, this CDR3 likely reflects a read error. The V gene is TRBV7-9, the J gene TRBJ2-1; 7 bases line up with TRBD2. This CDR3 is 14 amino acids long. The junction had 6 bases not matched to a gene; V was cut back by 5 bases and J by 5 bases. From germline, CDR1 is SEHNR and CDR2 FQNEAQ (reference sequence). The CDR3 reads CASSPSGANNEQFL. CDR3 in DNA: TGTGCCAGCAGCCCAAGCGGGGCGAACAATGAGCAGTTCCTC.

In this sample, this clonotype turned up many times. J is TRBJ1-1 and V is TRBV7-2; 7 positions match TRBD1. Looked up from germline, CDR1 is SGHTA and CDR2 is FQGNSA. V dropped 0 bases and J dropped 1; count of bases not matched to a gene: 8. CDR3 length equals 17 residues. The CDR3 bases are TGTGCCAGCAGCTTAGCGATAGGGGGCCTAAGGAACACTGAAGCTTTCTTT. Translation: CASSLAIGGLRNTEAFF.

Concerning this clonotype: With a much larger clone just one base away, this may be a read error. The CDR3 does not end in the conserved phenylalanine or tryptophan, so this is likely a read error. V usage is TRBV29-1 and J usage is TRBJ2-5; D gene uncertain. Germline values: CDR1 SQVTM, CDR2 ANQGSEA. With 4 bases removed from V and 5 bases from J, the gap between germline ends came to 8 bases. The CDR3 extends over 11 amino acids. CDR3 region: CSVVSLETQYS. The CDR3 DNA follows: TGCAGCGTTGTGTCTCTGGAGACCCAGTACTCC.

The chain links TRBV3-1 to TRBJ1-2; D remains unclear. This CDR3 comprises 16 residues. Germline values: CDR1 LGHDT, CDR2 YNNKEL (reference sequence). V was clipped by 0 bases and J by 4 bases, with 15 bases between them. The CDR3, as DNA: TGTGCCAGCAGCCAAGATCGGTCAGCAGGAGTCTATGGCTACACCTTC. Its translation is CASSQDRSAGVYGYTF.

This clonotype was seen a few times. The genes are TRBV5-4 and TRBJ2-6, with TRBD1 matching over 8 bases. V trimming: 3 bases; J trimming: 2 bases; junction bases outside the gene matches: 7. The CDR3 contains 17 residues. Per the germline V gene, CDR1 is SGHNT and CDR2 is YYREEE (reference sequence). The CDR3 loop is CASSSDRGGTGANVLTF. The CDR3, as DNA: TGTGCCAGCAGCTCAGACAGGGGAGGAACTGGGGCCAACGTCCTGACTTTC.

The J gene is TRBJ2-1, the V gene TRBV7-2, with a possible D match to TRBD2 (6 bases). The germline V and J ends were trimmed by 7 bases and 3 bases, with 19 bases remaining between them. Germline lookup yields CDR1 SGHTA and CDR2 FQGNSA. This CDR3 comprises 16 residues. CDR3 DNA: TGTGCCAGCAACCCACCCCCTAGCGTTAACTACAATGAGCAGTTCTTC. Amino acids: CASNPPPSVNYNEQFF.

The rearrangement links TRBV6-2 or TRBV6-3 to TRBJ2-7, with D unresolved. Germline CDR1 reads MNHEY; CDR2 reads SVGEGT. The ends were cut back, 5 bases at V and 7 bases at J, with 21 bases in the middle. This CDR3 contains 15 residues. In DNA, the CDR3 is TGTGCCAGCAGTCCCGGCGCTCCGCCACCCTGGGAGCAGTACTTC. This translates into CASSPGAPPPWEQYF.

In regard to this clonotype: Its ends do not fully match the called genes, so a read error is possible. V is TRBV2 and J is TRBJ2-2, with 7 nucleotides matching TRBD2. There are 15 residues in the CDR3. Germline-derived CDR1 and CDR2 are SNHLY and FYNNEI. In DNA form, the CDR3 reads TGTGCCAGCAGTGTAGGCGGGAGTAGGTCCGGGGGGCTGTTTTTT. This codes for CASSVGGSRSGGLFF.